The 21 T cell receptor beta chains below were found in one sample sequenced in a study of shared clonotypes between healthy human individuals. Here immunoSEQ multiplex PCR was the method, and the copy in TCRdb shows in-frame clones only, minus some. The sample contains some 2,500,000 clones, about nine tenths of which appear only once. Sequencing input: naive CD4+ T cells from PBMCs. As for subset: CD45RA+ positively selected. Source of these receptors: a man aged 18-30 years in good health. Some clones in this sample may be carry-over from other donors' samples.

Notes on this clone: Other DNA sequences of this sample code for an identical CDR3. The CDR3 nucleotides are TGTGCCAGCAGCCCGGGACTCTCCTACAATGAGCAGTTCTTC. It translates to CASSPGLSYNEQFF. The chain has TRBV7-3 and TRBJ2-1, with D perhaps matching TRBD2 (6 bases). Germline V CDR1 and CDR2: SGHTA, FQGTGA. V dropped 5 bases and J dropped 0 bases, with 8 bases sitting between them. This CDR3 comprises 14 residues.

This clone was observed a single time. The chain joins TRBV18 to TRBJ2-3; tentative D call: TRBD1 (5 bases). Trimming took off 1 base at V and 2 bases at J, with 7 bases between the two ends. Germline values: CDR1 KGHSH, CDR2 LQKENI. The CDR3 loop spans 14 amino acids. The CDR3 DNA reads TGTGCCAGCTCACCACTCAGGGACACAGATACGCAGTATTTT. Protein sequence: CASSPLRDTDTQYF.

This rearrangement joins TRBV5-4 to TRBJ2-6, with no clear D. V lost 4 bases, J lost 2 bases, and 13 bases lay in between. CDR1 is SGHNT and CDR2 is YYREEE in the germline V gene (reference sequence). The CDR3 is 16 residues long. The CDR3 sequence: CASSRKPATGANVLTF. CDR3 nucleotide sequence: TGTGCCAGCAGCAGGAAACCAGCAACTGGGGCCAACGTCCTGACTTTC.

J is TRBJ2-7 and V is TRBV30; either TRBD1 or TRBD2 may supply D (7 bases each). The CDR3 runs to 15 residues. Germline V gene sequence: CDR1 GTSNPN, CDR2 SVGIG (reference sequence). Trimming cost V 0 bases and J 1 base, with 13 bases left between them. The CDR3 region has the DNA TGTGCCTGGAGTGTACAGGGGACTACTTCCTACGAGCAGTACTTC. It codes for CAWSVQGTTSYEQYF. Based on the CDR3 plus reference TRBV30 and TRBJ2-7, the full variable domain is SQTIHQWPATLVQPVGSPLSLECTVEGTSNPNLYWYRQAAGRGLQLLFYSVGIGQISSEVPQNLSASRPQDRQFILSSKKLLLSDSGFYLCAWSVQGTTSYEQYFGPGTRLTVT.

The rearrangement joins TRBV5-8 to TRBJ2-1; D call uncertain. The CDR3 runs 9 residues. Germline CDR1 is SGHTS and CDR2 is YDEGEE. Trimming shortened V by 1 base and J by 15 bases, and 5 bases separated the two germline ends. The chain's CDR3 is CASSLLPFF. CDR3 DNA: TGTGCCAGCAGCTTGTTGCCGTTCTTC.

J is TRBJ2-3 and V is TRBV7-9, with D perhaps matching TRBD1 or TRBD2 (6 bases each). The CDR3 consists of 17 residues. Looked up from germline, CDR1 is SEHNR and CDR2 is FQNEAQ (reference sequence). V was cut by 1 base and J by 7 bases, with 21 bases left in between. The CDR3 protein is CASSLVRGRTYLNTQYF. In nucleotides, the CDR3 is TGTGCCAGCAGCTTAGTCCGGGGGCGGACCTACCTAAATACGCAGTATTTT.

Comments on this clone: Distinct nucleotide sequences in the sample also encode this CDR3. J is TRBJ1-2 and V is TRBV27; weak D call: TRBD1 (6 bases). The CDR3 covers 13 residues. From germline, CDR1 is MNHEY and CDR2 SMNVEV (reference sequence). The germline V and J ends were trimmed by 3 bases and 4 bases, with 9 bases remaining between them. CDR3 sequence (DNA): TGTGCCAGCAGTTTGACAGGAGCCTATGGCTACACCTTC. It is translated as CASSLTGAYGYTF.

This chain links TRBV5-1 with TRBJ2-5; D is ambiguous. Germline-derived CDR1 and CDR2 are SGHRS and YFSETQ. The CDR3 totals 14 residues. Trimming left V 5 bases short and J 5 bases short, with 16 bases between. The CDR3 sequence is CASSSPASDETQYF. CDR3 nucleotide sequence: TGCGCCAGCAGTTCCCCAGCATCCGACGAGACCCAGTACTTC. The variable domain in full, with the rest retrieved from reference TRBV5-1 and TRBJ2-5, is KAGVTQTPRYLIKTRGQQVTLSCSPISGHRSVSWYQQTPGQGLQFLFEYFSETQRNKGNFPGRFSGRQFSNSRSEMNVSTLELGDSALYLCASSSPASDETQYFGPGTRLLVL.

The genes are TRBV5-1 and TRBJ2-5, with D possibly TRBD2 on 6 matching bases. The CDR3 has 14 amino acids. Germline V gene sequence: CDR1 SGHRS, CDR2 YFSETQ. The V gene lost 3 bases and the J gene lost 2 bases, with 11 bases spanning the gap. The CDR3 sequence: CASSSGLFQETQYF. DNA of the CDR3: TGCGCCAGCAGCTCGGGACTCTTTCAAGAGACCCAGTACTTC. Full variable domain (remainder filled in from reference TRBV5-1 and TRBJ2-5): KAGVTQTPRYLIKTRGQQVTLSCSPISGHRSVSWYQQTPGQGLQFLFEYFSETQRNKGNFPGRFSGRQFSNSRSEMNVSTLELGDSALYLCASSSGLFQETQYFGPGTRLLVL.

This clone has a single count. Other DNA sequences in this specimen translate into the identical CDR3. V is TRBV7-2 and J is TRBJ2-7; D unclear. There are 13 residues in the CDR3. Trimming pared 1 base from V and 2 bases from J, leaving 6 bases between. Looked up from germline, CDR1 is SGHTA and CDR2 is FQGNSA. Here the CDR3 reads CASSLGGPYEQYF. The CDR3 nucleotides read TGTGCCAGCAGCTTAGGCGGTCCCTACGAGCAGTACTTC.

The chain combines TRBV9 with TRBJ2-1; TRBD1 might be the D (5 bases). The CDR3 is made up of 15 amino acids. The V end lost 6 bases, the J end lost 7 bases, and 20 bases lay between the germline ends. Germline V CDR1 and CDR2: SGDLS, YYNGEE. As DNA, the CDR3 is TGTGCCAGCAACCCGTTCCAGCAGGGTGGGAATGAGCAGTTCTTC. This encodes CASNPFQQGGNEQFF. Full variable domain (remainder filled in from reference TRBV9 and TRBJ2-1): DSGVTQTPKHLITATGQRVTLRCSPRSGDLSVYWYQQSLDQGLQFLIQYYNGEERAKGNILERFSAQQFPDLHSELNLSSLELGDSALYFCASNPFQQGGNEQFFGPGTRLTVL.

This chain links TRBV14 with TRBJ2-3; TRBD1 matches at 9 bases. This CDR3 region has 14 residues. J gave up 6 bases and V 4 bases, and 5 bases lay outside the gene matches. Per the germline V gene, CDR1 is SGHDN and CDR2 is FVKESK. CDR3 sequence: CASSLGTGLDTQYF. DNA of the CDR3: TGTGCCAGCAGCCTGGGGACAGGGCTGGATACGCAGTATTTT.

The V gene is TRBV19, the J gene TRBJ1-5; D unresolved. V dropped 3 bases and J dropped 6 bases, with 12 bases sitting between them. The CDR3 length is 14 residues. CDR1 and CDR2 (germline): LNHDA, SQIVND (reference sequence). CDR3 sequence (DNA): TGTGCCAGTAGTATGGCTGCCTGGGGTCAGCCCCAGCATTTT. Translating gives CASSMAAWGQPQHF.

V gene TRBV18 combines with J gene TRBJ2-1; 7 nucleotides align to TRBD2. The J segment lost 3 bases and the V segment lost 4 bases, leaving 6 bases of the junction unmatched. This CDR3 is 15 amino acids long. CDR1 and CDR2 (germline): KGHSH, LQKENI. The CDR3 reads CASSLGGSVYNEQFF. As DNA, the CDR3 is TGTGCCAGCTCACTAGGCGGGAGCGTCTACAATGAGCAGTTCTTC.

The chain combines TRBV7-3 with TRBJ1-5; no firm D call. Germline lookup yields CDR1 SGHTA and CDR2 FQGTGA. This CDR3 is 13 amino acids long. The V and J ends lost 5 bases and 4 bases respectively, with 9 bases between them. Here the CDR3 reads CASSGDGNQPQHF. The CDR3 bases are TGTGCCAGCAGCGGGGATGGTAATCAGCCCCAGCATTTT.

This clone came up once. The V call is TRBV5-8, the J call TRBJ1-1; TRBD1 aligns across 8 bases. The germline V gene encodes CDR1 SGHTS and CDR2 YDEGEE. V shed 5 bases, J shed 0 bases, and the junction held 6 bases outside the gene matches. The CDR3 spans 15 residues. The CDR3 DNA is TGTGCCAGCAGGACAGGGGCGAACATGAACACTGAAGCTTTCTTT. Translated: CASRTGANMNTEAFF.

Remarks on this clone: The same CDR3 also results from other DNA sequences found in this sample. The J gene is TRBJ2-5, the V gene TRBV5-1, with a tentative D call TRBD2 (6 bases). The CDR3 length is 13 residues. The germline CDR1 and CDR2 sequences are SGHRS and YFSETQ. Trimming left V 4 bases short and J 1 base short, with 8 bases between. For the CDR3, the DNA is TGCGCCAGCAGCGGCGGGGCCCAAGAGACCCAGTACTTC. It encodes CASSGGAQETQYF. The full variable domain, rest sourced from reference TRBV5-1 and TRBJ2-5, is KAGVTQTPRYLIKTRGQQVTLSCSPISGHRSVSWYQQTPGQGLQFLFEYFSETQRNKGNFPGRFSGRQFSNSRSEMNVSTLELGDSALYLCASSGGAQETQYFGPGTRLLVL.

The rearrangement uses TRBV4-3 and TRBJ2-1; D is undetermined. Germline V CDR1 and CDR2: LGHNA, YSLEER. This CDR3 is 14 amino acids long. V lost 4 bases to trimming and J lost 2 bases, with 9 bases between them. The CDR3 bases are TGCGCCAGCAGCCGGATCTACACCTACAATGAGCAGTTCTTC. The encoded protein is CASSRIYTYNEQFF.

This clone has just one count. J is TRBJ1-2 and V is TRBV6-1; D perhaps matches TRBD1 (5 bases). The CDR3 runs 15 residues. Per germline, CDR1 MNHNS and CDR2 SASEGT. V was pared by 5 bases and J by 4 bases, with 17 bases between. The CDR3 loop reads CASSTQQAGVYGYTF. The DNA of the CDR3 is TGTGCCAGCAGTACCCAACAAGCGGGGGTCTATGGCTACACCTTC.

The chain joins TRBV2 to TRBJ2-4; perhaps TRBD1 as D (7 bases). Trimming took off 4 bases at V and 7 bases at J, with 17 bases between the two ends. Germline CDR1 and CDR2: SNHLY and FYNNEI. The CDR3 loop spans 15 amino acids. The CDR3 DNA reads as TGTGCCAGCAGTGTTACAAGGGCAGGGGGGAACATTCAGTACTTC. This codes for CASSVTRAGGNIQYF.

The V and J genes are TRBV28 and TRBJ2-7, with D perhaps assigned TRBD1 or TRBD2 (5 bases each). V lost 5 bases and J 7 bases, leaving 27 bases between the germline ends. CDR3 length: 17 amino acids. Germline CDR1 is MDHEN and CDR2 is SYDVKM. CDR3 amino acids: CASSTPPGRSSHWEQYF. The CDR3 DNA reads TGTGCCAGCAGTACTCCTCCGGGACGCTCTTCCCACTGGGAGCAGTACTTC.